The rows below give T cell receptor beta chains drawn from one sample of a study of T cell repertoires in cytomegalovirus infection. TCRdb passed the reads through MiXCR, listing each CDR3 protein once. The table lists approximately 250,000 distinct CDR3 sequences, roughly 9.1% of them singletons, with more than 13% in the top ten. The sample was PBMCs. All receptors come from a human donor in good health (CMV status not recorded). Some clones in this sample may be carry-over from other donors' samples. The conserved cysteine and the conserved F or W are not part of the CDR3 here.

>TRBJ1-4|TRBV12-3/TRBV12-4
ASSPGTGNEKLF
>TRBJ1-1|TRBV29-1
SVRGGGSEAF
>TRBJ2-3|TRBV20-1
SASLGGPSTDTQY
>TRBJ2-3|TRBV29-1
SVEGLSGRKGDTQY
>TRBJ1-4|TRBV29-1
SGSTGNEKLF
>TRBJ2-3|TRBV5-5
ASSFVGGGTDTQY
>TRBJ2-5|TRBV7-9
ASSLGSSAQETQY
>TRBJ2-2|TRBV20-1
SFHSGGGTGELF
>TRBJ2-1|TRBV7-2
ASSLALAGYNEQF
>TRBJ2-7|TRBV7-6
ASSKRQGSSYEQY
>TRBJ2-3|TRBV24-1
ATSVSGKETDTQY
>TRBJ1-3|TRBV12-3/TRBV12-4
ASSRLSPPAGNTIY
>TRBJ2-7|TRBV7-2
ASSSTGAPYEQY
>TRBJ1-3|TRBV7-2
ASSLASQSGNTIY
>TRBJ2-1|TRBV6-4
ASSVTHGSQGEQF
>TRBJ2-7|TRBV7-2
ASSLGTGGLSYEQY
>TRBJ2-5|TRBV20-1
SARVDGRSQETQY
>TRBJ1-2|TRBV7-2
ASSLWTGLGGYT
>TRBJ2-6|TRBV19
ASRAGFSSGANVLT
>TRBJ1-2|TRBV28
ASSWPDGTGGNGYT
>TRBJ1-6|TRBV25-1
ASRVQNNSPLH
>TRBJ1-5|TRBV19
ASTPVVGQGIQPQH
>TRBJ2-7|TRBV20-1
SAPPARGGSYEQY
>TRBJ1-2|TRBV7-8
ASSLLRTGAYGYT
>TRBJ2-5|TRBV7-2
ASSLRARETQY
>TRBJ2-2|TRBV28
ASSLELGELF
>TRBJ2-2|TRBV7-8
ASSFTRLAGGTGELF
>TRBJ2-7|TRBV5-5
ASSDGLAAFYEQY
>TRBJ1-5|TRBV28
ASSLTVGGVSNQPQH
>TRBJ1-5|TRBV18
ASSTTENQPQH
>TRBJ2-3|TRBV11-2
ASSFGGAAADTQY
>TRBJ1-5|TRBV7-2
ASSTTPLSNQPQH
>TRBJ1-1|TRBV7-2
ASSLAGTGTGRGTEAF
>TRBJ1-2|TRBV19
ASRPVGSGASYGYT
>TRBJ1-1|TRBV20-1
SARAPGGNTEAF
>TRBJ2-1|TRBV7-2
ASSAGGPRF
>TRBJ2-3|TRBV20-1
SAPTGGDTQY
>TRBJ1-2|TRBV7-6
ASSLEGGFSYGYT
>TRBJ2-5|TRBV19
ASSKTSGGKETQY
>TRBJ2-7|TRBV14
ASSQDRARQY
>TRBJ2-7|TRBV4-3
ASSQVGLALPLSGQY
>TRBJ1-1|TRBV7-2
VSSLALNTEAF
>TRBJ2-2|TRBV28
ASNGANTGELF